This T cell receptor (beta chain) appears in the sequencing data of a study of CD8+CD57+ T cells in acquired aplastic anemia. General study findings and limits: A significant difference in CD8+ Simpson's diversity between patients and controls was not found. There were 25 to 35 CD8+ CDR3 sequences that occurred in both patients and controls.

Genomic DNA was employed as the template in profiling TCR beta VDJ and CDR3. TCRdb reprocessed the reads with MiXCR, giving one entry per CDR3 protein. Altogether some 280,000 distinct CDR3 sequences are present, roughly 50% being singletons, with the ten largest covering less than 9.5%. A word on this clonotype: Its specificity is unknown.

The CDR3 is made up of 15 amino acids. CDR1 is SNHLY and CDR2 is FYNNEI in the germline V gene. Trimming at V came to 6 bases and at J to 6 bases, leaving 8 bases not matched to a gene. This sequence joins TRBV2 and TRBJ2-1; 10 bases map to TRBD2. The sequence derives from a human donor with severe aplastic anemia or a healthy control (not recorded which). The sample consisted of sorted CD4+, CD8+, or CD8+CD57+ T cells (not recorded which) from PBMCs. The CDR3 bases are TGTGCCAGCAGCCCCTCACTAGCGGGGTTCAATGAGCAGTTCTTC. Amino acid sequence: CASSPSLAGFNEQFF.